Following are 23 T cell receptor beta chains from one sample sequenced in a study of beta chain features in type 1 diabetes. Expressed TCRB transcripts got sequenced, as all isolated RNA was reverse transcribed. Generated by immunoSEQ multiplex PCR, the TCRdb table keeps only in-frame clones and is missing some. In the table there are around 170,000 clones, 7.5% to 9.5% of which are singletons. The sequenced sample consisted of central memory CD4+ T cells from blood. These receptors all come from a young woman in good health.

The chain combines TRBV6-6 with TRBJ1-5, with D unclear. The CDR3 is 12 amino acids. CDR1 is MNHNY and CDR2 is SVGAGI in the germline V gene (reference sequence). Trimming removed 8 bases from V and 4 bases from J, with 9 bases in between. DNA for the CDR3: TGTGCCAGCTCTTGGAGGAATCAGCCCCAGCATTTT. This sequence encodes CASSWRNQPQHF.

V gene TRBV5-1 combines with J gene TRBJ2-3; 9 nucleotides align to TRBD2. There are 16 residues in the CDR3. Looked up from germline, CDR1 is SGHRS and CDR2 is YFSETQ. Trimming cost V 2 bases and J 1 base; bases outside gene matches: 5. CDR3 in DNA: TGCGCCAGCAGCTTCAGACTAGCGGAGGGCACAGATACGCAGTATTTT. It yields the protein CASSFRLAEGTDTQYF.

The genes are TRBV4-2 and TRBJ2-3; 10 nucleotides line up with TRBD2. V was clipped by 4 bases and J by 4 bases; unmatched bases: 5. The CDR3 runs 15 residues. Germline values: CDR1 LGHNA, CDR2 YNFKEQ. In DNA, the CDR3 is TGTGCCAGCAGCCCCTCAGCGGGAGGGGCAGATACGCAGTATTTT. Protein sequence: CASSPSAGGADTQYF.

This clone was seen a handful of times. The chain joins TRBV4-1 to TRBJ1-1; 8 bases are a match to TRBD1. J was trimmed by 4 bases and V by 0 bases; bases with no gene match: 4. The CDR3 runs 15 residues. In germline, CDR1 is MGHRA, CDR2 YSYEKL. The DNA for the CDR3 is TGCGCCAGCAGCCAAGAGGACAGGGAAGGCACTGAAGCTTTCTTT. Its translation is CASSQEDREGTEAFF.

This clone has more than one count but fewer than ten. Here the CDR3 reads CASSYSLAGGQETQYF. The CDR3 DNA is TGTGCCAGCAGTTACTCTCTAGCGGGAGGCCAAGAGACCCAGTACTTC. This sequence joins TRBV6-5 and TRBJ2-5; 11 nucleotides agree with TRBD2. From germline, CDR1 is MNHEY and CDR2 SVGAGI. CDR3 length: 16 amino acids. Losses at the gene ends were 0 bases for V and 1 base for J; bases not matched to a gene: 1.

The chain couples TRBV2 to TRBJ2-5, with D possibly matching TRBD2 (6 bases). CDR1 and CDR2 from the germline V gene are SNHLY and FYNNEI. CDR3 length equals 19 residues. Trimming took off 3 bases at V and 1 base at J, with 24 bases between the two ends. The CDR3 nucleotides are TGTGCCAGCAGTGACCCCTGGGGAGGTTCTCAAAGGGGCCAAGAGACCCAGTACTTC. It codes for CASSDPWGGSQRGQETQYF.

This chain joins TRBV10-3 and TRBJ1-4; no firm D call. Deletions cut 0 bases from V and 4 bases from J, with 9 bases between. This CDR3 contains 15 residues. From germline, CDR1 is ENHRY and CDR2 SYGVKD. The DNA of the CDR3 is TGTGCCATCAGTGAGTCCCGGGGTAATAATGAAAAACTGTTTTTT. It encodes CAISESRGNNEKLFF.

The chain links TRBV7-2 to TRBJ2-6; 12 positions agree with TRBD2. The V gene end was trimmed by 4 bases and the J gene end by 0 bases; junction bases not matched to a gene: 4. Germline V CDR1 and CDR2: SGHTA, FQGNSA. The CDR3 covers 18 residues. The CDR3 bases are TGTGCCAGCAGCTCGGGACTAGCGGGCCTCTCTGGGGCCAACGTCCTGACTTTC. Its protein product is CASSSGLAGLSGANVLTF.

This clone was seen only a few times. The chain combines TRBV7-2 with TRBJ2-1; a weak D match, TRBD2 (6 bases). The V and J ends lost 5 bases and 16 bases respectively, with 24 bases between them. The V gene's germline CDR1 is SGHTA and CDR2 FQGNSA. The CDR3 loop spans 14 amino acids. CDR3 coding DNA: TGTGCCAGCAGCCACGCGGTTGGGAGCGGGCTGGGCTTCTTC. As protein: CASSHAVGSGLGFF.

V and J are TRBV25-1 and TRBJ2-1, with unresolved D. The V gene's germline CDR1 is MGHDK and CDR2 SYGVNS. The CDR3 spans 14 residues. Trimming removed 3 bases from V and 1 base from J, with 7 bases in between. The CDR3: CASSDQVSYNEQFF. CDR3 sequence (DNA): TGTGCCAGCAGTGACCAGGTGTCCTACAATGAGCAGTTCTTC.

This clone was observed a few times. This chain uses TRBV7-2 with TRBJ1-2, with 8 bases matching TRBD1. This CDR3 is 16 amino acids long. Germline loops: CDR1 SGHTA, CDR2 FQGNSA. J lost 2 bases, V lost 9 bases, and 14 bases had no gene match. In nucleotides, the CDR3 is TGTGCCAGTTTTTCAGGGGGCAGGAATTGGAACTATGGCTACACCTTC. Encoded protein: CASFSGGRNWNYGYTF.

J is TRBJ1-3 and V is TRBV4-1, with D unclear. CDR3 size: 15 residues. V dropped 3 bases and J dropped 2 bases, with 11 bases sitting between them. From germline, CDR1 is MGHRA and CDR2 YSYEKL. The CDR3 DNA reads as TGCGCCAGCAGCCACGTGAGGTGGACTGGAAACACCATATATTTT. Protein product: CASSHVRWTGNTIYF.

The gene calls are TRBV9 and TRBJ1-2; the D gene is possibly TRBD1 (6 bases). Germline V CDR1 and CDR2: SGDLS, YYNGEE. This CDR3 region has 13 residues. Trimming stripped 4 bases from V and 4 bases from J, with 11 bases between. The CDR3 DNA follows: TGTGCCAGCAGCCCCGCGACAGGCTATGGCTACACCTTC. Translating gives CASSPATGYGYTF.

The chain recombines TRBV27 with TRBJ1-1; the D gene is possibly TRBD1 (5 bases). Germline V lookup: CDR1 MNHEY, CDR2 SMNVEV (reference sequence). This CDR3 comprises 16 residues. V was cut by 5 bases and J by 1 base, with 17 bases left in between. CDR3 nucleotides: TGTGCCAGCAGTCCGAGGTTTGGGGGGGGGAACACTGAAGCTTTCTTT. As protein: CASSPRFGGGNTEAFF.

This clone came up a few times. The V gene is TRBV2, the J gene TRBJ1-1, with a weak D call TRBD1 (6 bases). Trimming removed 6 bases from V and 1 base from J, with 12 bases in between. The CDR3 is 14 amino acids. The V gene's germline CDR1 is SNHLY and CDR2 FYNNEI. CDR3 amino acids: CASSQQGRNTEAFF. CDR3 nucleotide sequence: TGTGCCAGCAGCCAACAGGGACGGAACACTGAAGCTTTCTTT.

The genes are TRBV9 and TRBJ2-2; perhaps TRBD2 as D (6 bases). Trimming shortened V by 1 base and J by 5 bases, and 9 bases separated the two germline ends. The CDR3 has 14 residues. Germline values: CDR1 SGDLS, CDR2 YYNGEE. CDR3 in amino acids: CASSVSGVTGELFF. The CDR3 nucleotides read TGTGCCAGCAGCGTATCGGGAGTTACCGGGGAGCTGTTTTTT.

The J gene is TRBJ2-7, the V gene TRBV5-1; 8 bases are a match to TRBD2. Germline lookup yields CDR1 SGHRS and CDR2 YFSETQ. There are 14 residues in the CDR3. With V trimmed by 6 bases and J by 6 bases, 11 bases remained unmatched. Written as DNA, the CDR3 is TGCGCCAGCACCCCGGGGGGGTCGGGTCGCGAGCAGTACTTC. It is translated as CASTPGGSGREQYF.

This clone has just a few counts. The chain has TRBV19 and TRBJ1-1; D may be TRBD1 (5 bases). CDR3 length: 11 amino acids. Trimming cost V 3 bases and J 8 bases, with 7 bases left between them. Germline-derived CDR1 and CDR2 are LNHDA and SQIVND (reference sequence). The DNA for the CDR3 is TGTGCCAGTAGTATTGGGGCAGAAGCTTTCTTT. It specifies CASSIGAEAFF.

This clone occurred a few times. The chain uses TRBV7-9 and TRBJ2-7; 9 bases map to TRBD1. Germline V gives CDR1 SEHNR, CDR2 FQNEAQ (reference sequence). With V trimmed by 5 bases and J by 1 base, 9 bases remained unmatched. The CDR3 is 16 amino acids. CDR3 sequence reads: CASSPSDRGISYEQYF. CDR3 nucleotide sequence: TGTGCCAGCAGCCCGTCGGACAGGGGAATTTCCTACGAGCAGTACTTC. Based on the CDR3 plus reference TRBV7-9 and TRBJ2-7, the full variable domain is DTGVSQNPRHKITKRGQNVTFRCDPISEHNRLYWYRQTLGQGPEFLTYFQNEAQLEKSRLLSDRFSAERPKGSFSTLEIQRTEQGDSAMYLCASSPSDRGISYEQYFGPGTRLTVT.

The sample holds many counts of this clone. The chain combines TRBV7-2 with TRBJ2-5; 12 bases are shared with TRBD2. Germline assignment: CDR1 SGHTA and CDR2 FQGNSA. Trimming removed 3 bases from V and 3 bases from J; junction bases left unmatched: 2. The CDR3 has 15 amino acids. CDR3 DNA sequence: TGTGCCAGCAGCTTCCTAGCGGGGGGGGAAGAGACCCAGTACTTC. Encoded protein: CASSFLAGGEETQYF.

The rearrangement joins TRBV2 to TRBJ1-1; 7 bases agree with TRBD1. Germline lookup yields CDR1 SNHLY and CDR2 FYNNEI. This CDR3 is 13 amino acids long. The J segment lost 7 bases and the V segment lost 7 bases, leaving 9 bases of the junction unmatched. The CDR3 DNA sequence: TGTGCCAGCAACCCGCTCAGGGACAGTGAAGCTTTCTTT. It yields the protein CASNPLRDSEAFF.

This clone was counted only a few times. The chain recombines TRBV29-1 with TRBJ1-2; D is uncertain. The CDR3 contains 12 residues. Trimming removed 6 bases from V and 3 bases from J, with 11 bases in between. CDR1 is SQVTM, CDR2 ANQGSEA, per germline. The CDR3 DNA follows: TGCAGCGTCGTCGACACGGACTATGGCTACACCTTC. Encoded protein: CSVVDTDYGYTF.

This chain joins TRBV5-1 and TRBJ2-5, with 7 bases lining up with TRBD2. The CDR3 length is 15 residues. CDR1 and CDR2 (germline): SGHRS, YFSETQ. V shed 0 bases, J shed 3 bases, and the junction held 5 bases outside the gene matches. The CDR3 DNA reads as TGCGCCAGCAGCTTGGCCCTCGCGGGGGAAGAGACCCAGTACTTC. Translated, it gives CASSLALAGEETQYF.